This T cell receptor beta chain was observed in a study of blood T cell repertoires in COVID-19. Study-level background: Specimens from acute and convalescent COVID-19 originated in the United States, Italy and Spain. T cells, B-cell-depleted T cells, or PBMCs provided the cDNA or gDNA that served as material.

The CDR3 spans 16 residues. Germline V lookup: CDR1 KGHSH, CDR2 LQKENI. V shed 3 bases and J shed 9 bases, with 21 bases lying between them. Source study methods: Researchers report that nucleated cell counts were estimated from reference gene primer amplification. Assay used: immunoSEQ multiplex PCR; TCRdb lists only in-frame clones, some missing. V and J calls and clone size are given by that table; D and trimming were obtained from the DNA. The profile shows about 320,000 clones, 65% to 90% of them singletons. Sequencing was done on a sample of PBMCs or T cells enriched from blood (not recorded which). The chain joins TRBV18 to TRBJ2-1, with a tentative D call TRBD2 (6 bases). The receptor comes from a woman aged 18 to 35 who had recovered from COVID-19. The chain's CDR3 is CASSPPSGGVGREQFF. Written as DNA, the CDR3 is TGTGCCAGCTCACCCCCATCCGGCGGGGTGGGGCGTGAGCAGTTCTTC.